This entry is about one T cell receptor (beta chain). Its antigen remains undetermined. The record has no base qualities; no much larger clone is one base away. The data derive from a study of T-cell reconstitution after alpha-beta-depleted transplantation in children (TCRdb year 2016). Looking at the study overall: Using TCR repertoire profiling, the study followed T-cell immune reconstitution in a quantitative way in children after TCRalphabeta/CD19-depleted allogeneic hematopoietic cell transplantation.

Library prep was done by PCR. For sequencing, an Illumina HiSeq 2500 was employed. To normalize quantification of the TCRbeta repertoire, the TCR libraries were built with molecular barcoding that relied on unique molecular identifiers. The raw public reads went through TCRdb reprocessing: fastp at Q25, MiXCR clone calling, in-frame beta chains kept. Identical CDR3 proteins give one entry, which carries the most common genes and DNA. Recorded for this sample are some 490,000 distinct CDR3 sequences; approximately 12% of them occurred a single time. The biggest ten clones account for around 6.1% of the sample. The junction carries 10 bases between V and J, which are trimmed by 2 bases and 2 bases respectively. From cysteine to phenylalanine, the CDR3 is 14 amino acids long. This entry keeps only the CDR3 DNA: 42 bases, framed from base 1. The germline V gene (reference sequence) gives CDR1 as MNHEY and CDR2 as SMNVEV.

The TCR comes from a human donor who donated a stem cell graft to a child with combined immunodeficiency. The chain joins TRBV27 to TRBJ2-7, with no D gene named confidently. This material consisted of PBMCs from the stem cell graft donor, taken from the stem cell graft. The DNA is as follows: TGTGCCAGCAGTTTAATAGCCTCTGCCTACGAGCAGTACTTC. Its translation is CASSLIASAYEQYF.